This T cell receptor beta chain was obtained from a study of cytomegalovirus exposure and HLA in healthy donors. Looking at the study overall: An early release of data contained roughly 86 million unique TCRs, which came from HLA-typed donors. Findings and caveats of the study: There were some public TCRs occurring in many donors, but most TCR sequences were rare.

The V and J ends lost 3 bases and 8 bases, in that order; junction bases with no gene match: 12. The CDR3 loop spans 16 amino acids. From germline, CDR1 is ENHRY and CDR2 SYGVKD. The PCR contained 60 Vbeta and 13 Jbeta primers. Some clones are missing from TCRdb's copy, which holds only in-frame ones; the method was immunoSEQ multiplex PCR. The sample yields fewer than 250,000 clones, over 60% seen once. This clone was recorded a few times. The antigen remains undetermined. Sequenced sample: PBMCs. The clonotype originates from a man aged 40-49 years in good health and CMV-seronegative. This chain links TRBV10-3 with TRBJ2-1, with 8 bases that match TRBD1. The CDR3 region has the DNA TGTGCCATCAGTGATGTGAAGGACAGGGAAAGGGATGAGCAGTTCTTC. Translated: CAISDVKDRERDEQFF.